This TCR beta chain was sequenced for a study of beta chain features in type 1 diabetes. With 6 bases clipped from V and 9 bases from J, the junction kept 6 bases outside the gene matches. The CDR3 length is 13 residues. Looked up from germline, CDR1 is MNHEY and CDR2 is SVGAGI. The table lists this clone with a few counts. Its matching antigen is unknown. As every portion of the isolated RNA was reverse transcribed, the sequencing read expressed TCRB transcripts. Around 3.57 million reads was the average for naive, central memory and regulatory T cell samples. The method was immunoSEQ multiplex PCR; TCRdb's version includes in-frame clones alone and lacks a portion of them. The sample comprises 250,000 to 300,000 clones, 14% of which are singletons, and about 0.015% rests with the top ten. Every donor provided one heparinised blood draw, which averaged roughly 120 mL. Naive, central memory, regulatory and stem cell-like memory cells within the CD4+ compartment were sorted using CD45RO/CCR7/CD25/CD127/CD95/CD27. The purity of all sorted populations exceeded 98%.

Whole-study findings and limits: Shorter TCRB CDR3s, moderately but significantly so, marked every one of the four CD4+ subsets in Type 1 diabetes patients.

The sample consisted of naive CD4+ T cells from blood. This sequence joins TRBV6-5 and TRBJ2-1; 9 nucleotides match TRBD2. This TCR came from a man younger than 40 with type 1 diabetes. The CDR3 sequence is CASSPGTSLEQFF. The CDR3 nucleotides are TGTGCCAGCAGCCCCGGGACTAGCCTTGAGCAGTTCTTC.